This T cell receptor (beta chain) comes out of a study of blood T cell repertoires in COVID-19. In the study overall: Acute and convalescent COVID-19 specimens originated in the United States, Italy and Spain. Sample material is recorded as cDNA or gDNA derived from T cells, B-cell-depleted T cells, or PBMCs.

The V end lost 6 bases, the J end lost 10 bases, and 20 bases lay between the germline ends. This CDR3 region has 14 residues. Germline assignment: CDR1 LGHNA and CDR2 YSLEER. Methods used by the authors: Nucleated cell counts were estimated from reference gene primer amplification. The table came from immunoSEQ multiplex PCR; TCRdb's copy has only in-frame clones and leaves some out. V and J calls and clone size come straight from that table; D and trimming were deduced from the DNA. This sample has about 140,000 clones, with roughly 82% found just once. The chain combines TRBV4-3 with TRBJ2-3, with D perhaps TRBD1 (6 bases). Input material: peripheral blood. The sequence came from a man older than 75 with acute or convalescent COVID-19. CDR3 sequence (DNA): TGCGCCAGCAGTGATACTATTGGGACAACCCCGCAGTATTTT. This codes for CASSDTIGTTPQYF.